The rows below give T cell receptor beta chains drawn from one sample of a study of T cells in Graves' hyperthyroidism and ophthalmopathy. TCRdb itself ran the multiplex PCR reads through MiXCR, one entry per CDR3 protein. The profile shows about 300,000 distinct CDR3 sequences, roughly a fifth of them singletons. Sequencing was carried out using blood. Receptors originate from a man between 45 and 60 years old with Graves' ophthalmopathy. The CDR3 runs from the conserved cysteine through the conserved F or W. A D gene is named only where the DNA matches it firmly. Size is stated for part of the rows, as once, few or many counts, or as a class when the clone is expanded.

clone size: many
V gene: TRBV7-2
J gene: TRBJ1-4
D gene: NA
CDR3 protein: CASSGGAREKLFF
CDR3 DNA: TGTGCCAGCAGCGGCGGGGCCCGTGAAAAACTGTTTTTT

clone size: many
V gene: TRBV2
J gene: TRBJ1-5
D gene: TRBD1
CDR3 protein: CASSEWDSRAGNQPQHF
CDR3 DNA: TGTGCCAGCAGTGAATGGGACAGCCGAGCGGGCAATCAGCCCCAGCATTTT

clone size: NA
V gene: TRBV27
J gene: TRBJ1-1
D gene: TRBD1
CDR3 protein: CASSFRPGQLNTEAFF
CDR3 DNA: TGTGCCAGCAGTTTTCGGCCGGGACAGTTGAACACTGAAGCTTTCTTT

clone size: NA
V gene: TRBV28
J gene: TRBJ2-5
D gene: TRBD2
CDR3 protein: CASSPGEGETQYF
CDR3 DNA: TGTGCCAGCAGTCCGGGGGAGGGAGAGACCCAGTACTTC

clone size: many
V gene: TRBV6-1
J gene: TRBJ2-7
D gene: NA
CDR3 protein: CASSPSQEQYF
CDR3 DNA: TGTGCCAGCAGTCCCTCCCAGGAGCAGTACTTC

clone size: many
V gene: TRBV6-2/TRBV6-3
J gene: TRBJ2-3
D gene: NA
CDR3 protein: CASGTGRVSTDTQYF
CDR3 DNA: TGTGCCAGCGGCACCGGTCGCGTTAGCACAGATACGCAGTATTTT

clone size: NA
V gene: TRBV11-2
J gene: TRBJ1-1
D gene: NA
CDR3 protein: CASSGAGQNGAEAFF
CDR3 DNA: TGTGCCAGCAGCGGAGCGGGACAAAACGGGGCTGAAGCTTTCTTT

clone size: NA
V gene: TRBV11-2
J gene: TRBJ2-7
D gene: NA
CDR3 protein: CASSLPGQKSYEQYF
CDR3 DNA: TGTGCCAGCAGCTTACCCGGACAGAAGTCCTACGAGCAGTACTTC

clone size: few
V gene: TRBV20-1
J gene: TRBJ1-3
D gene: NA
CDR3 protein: CSASLGASSSGNTIYF
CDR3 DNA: TGCAGTGCTAGTTTAGGAGCCAGCAGCTCTGGAAACACCATATATTTT

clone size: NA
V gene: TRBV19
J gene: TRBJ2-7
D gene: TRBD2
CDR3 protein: CATQTSGNSYEQYF
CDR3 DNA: TGTGCCACTCAGACTAGCGGGAACTCCTACGAGCAGTACTTC

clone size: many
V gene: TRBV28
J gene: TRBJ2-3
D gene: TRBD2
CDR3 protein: CASILAGGATDTQYF
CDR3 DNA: TGTGCCAGCATACTAGCGGGAGGGGCGACAGATACGCAGTATTTT

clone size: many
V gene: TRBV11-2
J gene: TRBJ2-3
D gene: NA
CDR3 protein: CASSQNTDTQYF
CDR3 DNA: TGTGCCAGCAGCCAGAACACAGATACGCAGTATTTT

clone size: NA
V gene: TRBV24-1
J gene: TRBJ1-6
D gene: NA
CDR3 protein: CATSDPPLGRGNSPLHF
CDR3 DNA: TGTGCCACCAGTGATCCACCCCTGGGCCGGGGTAATTCACCCCTCCACTTT

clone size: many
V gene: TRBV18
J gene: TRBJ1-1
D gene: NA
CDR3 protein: CASSPHREAFF
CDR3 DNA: TGTGCCAGCTCGCCGCATCGCGAAGCTTTCTTT

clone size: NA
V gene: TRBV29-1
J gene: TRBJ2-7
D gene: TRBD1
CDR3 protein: CSVRPHRGPSNYEQYF
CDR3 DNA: TGCAGCGTACGCCCTCACAGGGGTCCGTCAAACTACGAGCAGTACTTC

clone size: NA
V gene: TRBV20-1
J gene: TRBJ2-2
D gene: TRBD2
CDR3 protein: CSARGTSDTGELFF
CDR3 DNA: TGCAGTGCTAGAGGGACTAGCGACACCGGGGAGCTGTTTTTT

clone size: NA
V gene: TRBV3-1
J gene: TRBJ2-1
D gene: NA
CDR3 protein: CASSQGSLQFF
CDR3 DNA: TGTGCCAGCAGCCAAGGTTCGTTGCAGTTCTTC

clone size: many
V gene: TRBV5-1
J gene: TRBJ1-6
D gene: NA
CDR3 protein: CASSLSSDNSPLHF
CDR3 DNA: TGCGCCAGCAGCTTGTCGTCAGATAATTCACCCCTCCACTTT

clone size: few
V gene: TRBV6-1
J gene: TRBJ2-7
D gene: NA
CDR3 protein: CASSRPSRPPESYEQYF
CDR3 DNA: TGTGCCAGCAGTCGACCCAGCCGACCACCCGAATCCTACGAGCAGTACTTC

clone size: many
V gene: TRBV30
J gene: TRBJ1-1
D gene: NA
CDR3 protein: CAWSPSGGLNTEAFF
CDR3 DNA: TGTGCCTGGAGCCCCTCGGGGGGATTGAACACTGAAGCTTTCTTT

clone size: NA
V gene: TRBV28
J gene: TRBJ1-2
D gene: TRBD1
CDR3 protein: CASKREGAGGYTF
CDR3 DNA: TGTGCCAGCAAACGAGAGGGGGCGGGGGGCTACACCTTC

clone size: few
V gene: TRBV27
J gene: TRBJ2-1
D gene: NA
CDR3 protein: CASSPKSRGREQFF
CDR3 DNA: TGTGCCAGCAGTCCAAAGTCCAGGGGTCGGGAGCAGTTCTTC

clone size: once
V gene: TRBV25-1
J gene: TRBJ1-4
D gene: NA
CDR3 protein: CASSYSVASATNEKLFF
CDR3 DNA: TGTGCCAGCAGTTACTCAGTCGCCAGTGCAACTAATGAAAAACTGTTTTTT

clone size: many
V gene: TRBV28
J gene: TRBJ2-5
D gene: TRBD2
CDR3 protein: CASSLAGTSGRETQYF
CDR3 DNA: TGTGCCAGCAGTTTGGCCGGGACTAGCGGGAGAGAGACCCAGTACTTC

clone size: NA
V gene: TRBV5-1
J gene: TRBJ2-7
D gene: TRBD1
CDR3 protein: CASSLNRGNEQYF
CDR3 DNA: TGCGCCAGCAGCTTGAACAGGGGGAACGAGCAGTACTTC

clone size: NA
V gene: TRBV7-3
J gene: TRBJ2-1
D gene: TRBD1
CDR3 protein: CASSPRDSTYNEQFF
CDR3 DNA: TGTGCCAGCAGCCCCCGGGACAGCACCTACAATGAGCAGTTCTTC

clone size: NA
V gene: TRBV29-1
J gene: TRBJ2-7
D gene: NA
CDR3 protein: CSVEDAGSTYEQYF
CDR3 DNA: TGCAGCGTTGAAGACGCGGGGTCTACCTACGAGCAGTACTTC

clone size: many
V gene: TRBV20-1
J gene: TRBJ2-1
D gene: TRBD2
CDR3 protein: CSARVAGGPSNEQFF
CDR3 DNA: TGCAGTGCTAGAGTGGCGGGAGGGCCCAGCAATGAGCAGTTCTTC

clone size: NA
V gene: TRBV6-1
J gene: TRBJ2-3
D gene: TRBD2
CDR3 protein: CASIKAGGGDTQYF
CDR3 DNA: TGTGCCAGCATAAAAGCGGGAGGAGGAGATACGCAGTATTTT

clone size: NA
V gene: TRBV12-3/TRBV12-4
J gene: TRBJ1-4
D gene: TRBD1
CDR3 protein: CASGGQGANEKLFF
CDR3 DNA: TGTGCCAGCGGAGGACAGGGAGCAAATGAAAAACTGTTTTTT

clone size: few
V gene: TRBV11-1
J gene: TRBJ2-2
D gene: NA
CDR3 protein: CASSLLAGLNTGELFF
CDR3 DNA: TGTGCCAGCAGCTTACTTGCGGGACTGAACACCGGGGAGCTGTTTTTT

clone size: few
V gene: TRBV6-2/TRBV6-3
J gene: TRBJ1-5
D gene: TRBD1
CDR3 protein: CASSSVSGQSQPQHF
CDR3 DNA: TGTGCCAGCAGTTCCGTGTCGGGACAGTCACAGCCCCAGCATTTT

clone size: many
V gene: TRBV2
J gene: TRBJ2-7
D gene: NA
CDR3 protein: CASSDHPGAYEQYF
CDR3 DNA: TGTGCCAGCAGTGATCATCCAGGGGCTTACGAGCAGTACTTC

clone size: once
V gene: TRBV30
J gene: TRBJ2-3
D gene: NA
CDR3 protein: CAWPRTDTQYF
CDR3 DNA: TGTGCCTGGCCTCGCACAGATACGCAGTATTTT

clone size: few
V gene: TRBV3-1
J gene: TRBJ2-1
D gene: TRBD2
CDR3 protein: CASSHGGLADPSSYNEQFF
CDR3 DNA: TGTGCCAGCAGCCATGGTGGCCTAGCGGATCCGAGCTCCTACAATGAGCAGTTCTTC

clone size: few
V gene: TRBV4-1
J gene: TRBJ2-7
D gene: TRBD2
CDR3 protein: CASSQGTAGEYEQYF
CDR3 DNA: TGCGCCAGCAGCCAAGGTACGGCGGGGGAGTACGAGCAGTACTTC

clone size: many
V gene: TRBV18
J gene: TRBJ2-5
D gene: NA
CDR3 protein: CASSPKETQYF
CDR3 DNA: TGTGCCAGCAGCCCAAAAGAGACCCAGTACTTC

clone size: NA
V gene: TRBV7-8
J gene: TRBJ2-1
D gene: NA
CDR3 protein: CASSLATSGEQFF
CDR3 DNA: TGTGCCAGCAGCTTAGCAACTAGTGGTGAGCAGTTCTTC

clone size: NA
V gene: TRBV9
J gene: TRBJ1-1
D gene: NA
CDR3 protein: CASTDRLIAGGNTEAFF
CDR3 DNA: TGTGCCAGCACCGACAGGTTGATAGCAGGAGGAAACACTGAAGCTTTCTTT

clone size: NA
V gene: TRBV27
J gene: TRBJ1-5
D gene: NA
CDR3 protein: CASSSLGRDQPQHF
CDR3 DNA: TGTGCCAGCAGCTCCCTGGGGAGAGATCAGCCCCAGCATTTT

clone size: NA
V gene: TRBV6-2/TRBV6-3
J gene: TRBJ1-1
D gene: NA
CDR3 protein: CASSYPSTEAFF
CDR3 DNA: TGTGCCAGCAGTTACCCTTCCACTGAAGCTTTCTTT

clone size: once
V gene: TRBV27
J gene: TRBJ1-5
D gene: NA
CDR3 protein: CASRGGLSNQPQHF
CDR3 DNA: TGTGCCAGCAGAGGGGGGCTTAGCAATCAGCCCCAGCATTTT

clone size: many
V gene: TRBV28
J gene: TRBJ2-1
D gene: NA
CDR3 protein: CASSPRGYEQFF
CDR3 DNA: TGTGCCAGCAGTCCCAGGGGCTATGAGCAGTTCTTC

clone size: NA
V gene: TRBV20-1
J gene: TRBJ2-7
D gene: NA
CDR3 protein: CSATDTGGEQYF
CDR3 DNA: TGCAGTGCTACAGACACCGGTGGCGAGCAGTACTTC

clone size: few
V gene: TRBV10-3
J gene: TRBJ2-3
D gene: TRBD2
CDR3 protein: CAISESTSLGDTQYF
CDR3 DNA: TGTGCCATCAGTGAGTCGACTAGCCTTGGAGATACGCAGTATTTT

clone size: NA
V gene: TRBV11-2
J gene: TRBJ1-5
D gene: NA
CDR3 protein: CASRQDSNQPQHF
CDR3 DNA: TGTGCCAGCAGGCAAGATAGCAATCAGCCCCAGCATTTT